Presented here are 30 T cell receptor beta chains from one specimen sequenced in a study of CD8+ T cells in alopecia areata. This sample's treatment: oral pan-JAK inhibitor, 5-10 mg twice daily. Reverse transcription of extracted RNA yielded cDNA, which provided the sequencing template. Profiled with immunoSEQ multiplex PCR; TCRdb holds only in-frame clones, not every one. The sample has around 180,000 clones, roughly 60% seen once. This specimen was CD4+ T cells sorted from blood, taken at week 24, from a patient treated with tofacitinib. These receptors were obtained from a human donor with alopecia areata.

The chain links TRBV5-1 to TRBJ2-5; TRBD1 aligns across 8 bases. CDR3 size: 14 residues. Trimming took 4 bases from V and 4 from J; bases not matched to a gene: 6. The germline CDR1 and CDR2 sequences are SGHRS and YFSETQ. CDR3 sequence reads: CASSTTGAGETQYF. CDR3 sequence (DNA): TGCGCCAGCAGCACGACAGGGGCGGGAGAGACCCAGTACTTC.

The J gene is TRBJ2-1, the V gene TRBV5-6, with a weak D call TRBD1 (6 bases). CDR3 length: 15 amino acids. Trimming left V 2 bases short and J 10 bases short, with 19 bases between. The V gene's germline CDR1 is SGHDT and CDR2 YYEEEE. The CDR3 sequence: CASSFRSGGPLEQFF. CDR3 sequence (DNA): TGTGCCAGCAGCTTCAGGAGTGGGGGCCCGTTAGAGCAGTTCTTC.

CDR3 coding DNA: TGTGCCAGCAGCTTAGAGGACAGGGAACTCTATGGCTACACCTTC. The encoded protein is CASSLEDRELYGYTF. The chain links TRBV7-2 to TRBJ1-2; 8 bases align to TRBD1. V was pared by 1 base and J by 4 bases, with 5 bases of the junction left unmatched. The CDR3 is 15 amino acids. Germline V gene lookup returns CDR1 SGHTA and CDR2 FQGNSA.

The rearrangement links TRBV6-5 to TRBJ2-5; D uncertain. Germline CDR1 is MNHEY and CDR2 is SVGAGI. The CDR3 spans 11 residues. Trimming removed 8 bases at V and 5 bases at J, with 9 bases between. CDR3 nucleotides: TGTGCCAGCCAAATACGGGAGACCCAGTACTTC. It codes for CASQIRETQYF.

J is TRBJ2-2 and V is TRBV29-1; weak D call: TRBD1 (5 bases). This CDR3 has 16 residues. Per the germline V gene, CDR1 is SQVTM and CDR2 is ANQGSEA. V was cut by 4 bases and J by 0 bases, with 15 bases left in between. CDR3 nucleotides: TGCAGCGTTGGGCGCCGACAGACCTCGAACACCGGGGAGCTGTTTTTT. Protein sequence: CSVGRRQTSNTGELFF.

The sample holds one count of this clone. The chain carries TRBV29-1 and TRBJ1-2, with 7 bases fitting TRBD1. The CDR3 is 12 residues long. V dropped 7 bases and J dropped 8; count of bases not matched to a gene: 10. Germline loops: CDR1 SQVTM, CDR2 ANQGSEA. The CDR3 region has the DNA TGCAGCGCCCGACTAGACAGGGAAGGCTACACCTTC. Protein: CSARLDREGYTF.

The chain employs TRBV4-3 and TRBJ2-2, with 9 nucleotides matching TRBD1. V lost 0 bases and J lost 6; bases outside the gene matches: 5. This CDR3 contains 16 residues. The germline V gene encodes CDR1 LGHNA and CDR2 YSLEER. The CDR3 nucleotides read TGCGCCAGCAGCCAAGATGGGGGACAGGGTCCCGGGGAGCTGTTTTTT. Its protein product is CASSQDGGQGPGELFF.

V and J are TRBV4-1 and TRBJ1-2; D is unresolved. Germline CDR1 MGHRA, CDR2 YSYEKL. This CDR3 has 16 amino acids. Deletions cut 0 bases from V and 4 bases from J, with 15 bases between. This CDR3 is CASSQDLGQVGYGYTF. DNA of the CDR3: TGCGCCAGCAGCCAAGATCTAGGGCAGGTGGGCTATGGCTACACCTTC.

This clone was counted a few times. This chain connects TRBV4-3 to TRBJ2-2; the D is unclear. V was trimmed by 0 bases and J by 1 base, leaving 9 bases between them. The CDR3 has 16 residues. The germline gives CDR1 LGHNA, CDR2 YSLEER. DNA of the CDR3: TGCGCCAGCAGCCAAGAGGGCGGCGGGAACACCGGGGAGCTGTTTTTT. Protein product: CASSQEGGGNTGELFF.

This clone was counted between two and nine times. The V gene is TRBV25-1, the J gene TRBJ2-7, with 9 bases identical to TRBD2. There are 14 residues in the CDR3. CDR1 is MGHDK and CDR2 is SYGVNS in the germline V gene. V shed 5 bases and J 5 bases; nucleotides not matched to a gene: 7. The CDR3, as DNA: TGTGCCAGCAGTAACGGACTAGCGAAGGACGAGCAGTACTTC. Translation gives CASSNGLAKDEQYF.

This chain links TRBV30 with TRBJ2-5; D gene ambiguous. CDR1 and CDR2 from the germline V gene are GTSNPN and SVGIG (reference sequence). This CDR3 is built from 13 residues. Trimming left V 3 bases short and J 4 bases short, with 12 bases between. CDR3 in amino acids: CAWSLRRLETQYF. The CDR3 nucleotides read TGTGCCTGGAGCCTCCGACGTCTAGAGACCCAGTACTTC. The variable domain in full, with the rest retrieved from reference TRBV30 and TRBJ2-5, is SQTIHQWPATLVQPVGSPLSLECTVEGTSNPNLYWYRQAAGRGLQLLFYSVGIGQISSEVPQNLSASRPQDRQFILSSKKLLLSDSGFYLCAWSLRRLETQYFGPGTRLLVL.

The chain carries TRBV29-1 and TRBJ2-1, with TRBD2 identical over 11 bases. The CDR3 is 14 residues long. The V and J ends lost 6 bases and 6 bases, in that order; junction bases with no gene match: 7. Germline V CDR1 and CDR2: SQVTM, ANQGSEA. This CDR3 reads CSVSLAGAINEQFF. CDR3 nucleotide sequence: TGCAGCGTCTCACTAGCGGGGGCCATCAATGAGCAGTTCTTC.

This clone came up many times. The rearrangement joins TRBV2 to TRBJ1-2; possibly TRBD1 for D (5 bases). Germline V lookup: CDR1 SNHLY, CDR2 FYNNEI. This CDR3 comprises 12 residues. V shed 6 bases and J shed 4 bases, with 9 bases lying between them. The CDR3 loop reads CASRGEAYGYTF. The DNA for the CDR3 is TGTGCCAGCAGAGGGGAGGCCTATGGCTACACCTTC. Combining the CDR3 with reference TRBV2 and TRBJ1-2 gives the whole variable domain EPEVTQTPSHQVTQMGQEVILRCVPISNHLYFYWYRQILGQKVEFLVSFYNNEISEKSEIFDDQFSVERPDGSNFTLKIRSTKLEDSAMYFCASRGEAYGYTFGSGTRLTVV.

The V gene is TRBV27, the J gene TRBJ2-7; the D is unclear. This CDR3 contains 13 residues. Trimming took 6 bases from V and 3 from J, leaving 12 bases between them. Looked up from germline, CDR1 is MNHEY and CDR2 is SMNVEV (reference sequence). The CDR3 nucleotides are TGTGCCAGCAGACGACGAGCCGACTACGAGCAGTACTTC. Its protein is CASRRRADYEQYF.

V and J are TRBV7-2 and TRBJ2-1; D is ambiguous. The CDR3 runs to 14 residues. CDR1 SGHTA and CDR2 FQGNSA come from the germline V gene. Deletions cut 3 bases from V and 4 bases from J, with 10 bases between. The CDR3 is CASSFYGGYNEQFF. The CDR3 region has the DNA TGTGCCAGCAGCTTTTACGGTGGATACAATGAGCAGTTCTTC. Together with reference TRBV7-2 and TRBJ2-1, the CDR3 gives the full variable domain: GAGVSQSPSNKVTEKGKDVELRCDPISGHTALYWYRQSLGQGLEFLIYFQGNSAPDKSGLPSDRFSAERTGGSVSTLTIQRTQQEDSAVYLCASSFYGGYNEQFFGPGTRLTVL.

This clone was seen a single time. J is TRBJ2-3 and V is TRBV2; unclear D gene. V lost 3 bases and J 2 bases, leaving 12 bases between the germline ends. Germline V CDR1 and CDR2: SNHLY, FYNNEI. This CDR3 has 15 amino acids. The CDR3 protein is CASSDWILNTDTQYF. CDR3 nucleotide sequence: TGTGCCAGCAGTGACTGGATACTCAACACAGATACGCAGTATTTT.

V is TRBV29-1 and J is TRBJ2-5; TRBD1 aligns across 8 bases. Unmatched junction bases numbered 8, after V lost 6 bases and J lost 5 bases. CDR1 and CDR2 (germline): SQVTM, ANQGSEA. The CDR3 has 13 residues. CDR3 region: CSVGQGSGETQYF. The CDR3 DNA reads as TGCAGCGTCGGACAGGGCTCGGGGGAGACCCAGTACTTC. Complete variable domain (other parts from reference TRBV29-1 and TRBJ2-5): SAVISQKPSRDICQRGTSLTIQCQVDSQVTMMFWYRQQPGQSLTLIATANQGSEATYESGFVIDKFPISRPNLTFSTLTVSNMSPEDSSIYLCSVGQGSGETQYFGPGTRLLVL.

The V call is TRBV11-3, the J call TRBJ2-3, with 9 bases aligning to TRBD2. Germline CDR1 reads SGHNT; CDR2 reads YENEEA. This CDR3 spans 15 amino acids. After removal of 3 bases from V and 2 bases from J, the junction contained 3 bases not matched to a gene. The CDR3 coding sequence is TGTGCCAGCAGCTTTTTAGCGGGGGCCACAGATACGCAGTATTTT. It is translated as CASSFLAGATDTQYF. Based on the CDR3 plus reference TRBV11-3 and TRBJ2-3, the full variable domain is EAGVVQSPRYKIIEKKQPVAFWCNPISGHNTLYWYLQNLGQGPELLIRYENEEAVDDSQLPKDRFSAERLKGVDSTLKIQPAELGDSAVYLCASSFLAGATDTQYFGPGTRLTVL.

The CDR3 DNA is TGCGCCAGCAGCCAAGATCAAAGTGAGGGGACAGATACGCAGTATTTT. It specifies CASSQDQSEGTDTQYF. This sequence joins TRBV4-3 and TRBJ2-3; D is possibly TRBD1 or TRBD2 (5 bases each). In germline, CDR1 is LGHNA, CDR2 YSLEER. The V end lost 0 bases, the J end lost 3 bases, and 13 bases lay between the germline ends. This CDR3 has 16 residues.

The chain has TRBV29-1 and TRBJ1-1, with no clear D. The germline CDR1 and CDR2 sequences are SQVTM and ANQGSEA. Trimming left V 8 bases short and J 1 base short, with 14 bases between. The CDR3 has 13 amino acids. CDR3 residues: CSHTSSPNTEAFF. CDR3 bases: TGCAGCCACACCTCATCACCGAACACTGAAGCTTTCTTT.

The chain links TRBV4-3 to TRBJ1-2, with a tentative D call TRBD1 (5 bases). This CDR3 comprises 17 residues. Germline CDR1 LGHNA, CDR2 YSLEER. V was trimmed by 0 bases and J by 4 bases, leaving 18 bases between them. CDR3 nucleotides: TGCGCCAGCAGCCAAGATCTTGCGGCAGGGTCCCCCTATGGCTACACCTTC. It codes for CASSQDLAAGSPYGYTF.

This clone was found once. V and J are TRBV23-1 and TRBJ1-1; 10 bases agree with TRBD1. TRBV23-1 is reported as an ORF; its role is uncertain. The ends lost 2 bases at V and 6 bases at J; junction bases unmatched: 12. This CDR3 has 17 residues. The CDR3 reads CASSQGLGDRGCAEAFF. CDR3 DNA sequence: TGCGCCAGCAGTCAAGGGTTAGGGGACAGGGGTTGCGCTGAAGCTTTCTTT.

This clone was recorded once. Here the CDR3 DNA reads TGTGCCAGCAGCACTTCGGACAGCTATGGCTACACCTTC. Encoded protein: CASSTSDSYGYTF. The chain has TRBV27 and TRBJ1-2; D might be TRBD1 (6 bases). Germline assignment: CDR1 MNHEY and CDR2 SMNVEV (reference sequence). There are 13 residues in the CDR3. Trimming took 6 bases from V and 4 from J, leaving 12 bases between them.

The chain employs TRBV5-1 and TRBJ1-4; no reliable D call. CDR1 and CDR2 (germline): SGHRS, YFSETQ. The CDR3 contains 12 residues. The germline V and J ends were trimmed by 5 bases and 7 bases, with 9 bases remaining between them. CDR3 sequence: CASSLNGEKLFF. CDR3 in DNA: TGCGCCAGCAGTCTCAACGGTGAAAAACTGTTTTTT.

The V call is TRBV27, the J call TRBJ1-2, with D possibly being TRBD1 (6 bases). Deletions cut 6 bases from V and 6 bases from J, with 17 bases between. Looked up from germline, CDR1 is MNHEY and CDR2 is SMNVEV (reference sequence). CDR3 length: 14 residues. The CDR3 coding sequence is TGTGCCAGCAGCATACAACAGGGAGTGAATGGCTACACCTTC. Its protein product is CASSIQQGVNGYTF.

This clone was recorded a few times. The chain is built from TRBV4-3 and TRBJ2-7; TRBD1 is a possible D gene (5 bases). Germline assignment: CDR1 LGHNA and CDR2 YSLEER. The V gene lost 1 base and the J gene lost 1 base, with 14 bases spanning the gap. CDR3 length equals 16 residues. CDR3 sequence (DNA): TGCGCCAGCAGCCAAGGTTCGGACGGACATTCCTACGAGCAGTACTTC. Its protein is CASSQGSDGHSYEQYF.

The chain's CDR3 is CSVSTRGPEQFF. CDR3 in DNA: TGCAGCGTTTCGACTAGAGGGCCTGAGCAGTTCTTC. V usage is TRBV29-1 and J usage is TRBJ2-1; perhaps TRBD2 as D (6 bases). The CDR3 runs 12 residues. Germline CDR1 and CDR2: SQVTM and ANQGSEA. Trimming removed 5 bases at V and 9 bases at J, with 14 bases between.

The rearrangement uses TRBV7-2 and TRBJ1-5; D possibly corresponds to TRBD1 (6 bases). V lost 6 bases to trimming and J lost 3 bases, with 15 bases between them. Germline lookup yields CDR1 SGHTA and CDR2 FQGNSA. There are 15 residues in the CDR3. The CDR3 reads CASSSQTGFNQPQHF. As DNA, the CDR3 is TGTGCCAGCAGTTCCCAAACAGGGTTCAATCAGCCCCAGCATTTT.

The chain employs TRBV14 and TRBJ1-1; D gene uncertain. This CDR3 contains 13 residues. V was trimmed by 0 bases and J by 14 bases, leaving 16 bases between them. Germline loops: CDR1 SGHDN, CDR2 FVKESK. Written as DNA, the CDR3 is TGTGCCAGCAGCCAAGAATGGCGTGTGGGCCTCTTCTTT. Its translation is CASSQEWRVGLFF. Based on the CDR3 plus reference TRBV14 and TRBJ1-1, the full variable domain is EAGVTQFPSHSVIEKGQTVTLRCDPISGHDNLYWYRRVMGKEIKFLLHFVKESKQDESGMPNNRFLAERTGGTYSTLKVQPAELEDSGVYFCASSQEWRVGLFFGQGTRLTVV.

V and J are TRBV30 and TRBJ2-7; 7 positions agree with TRBD1. Trimming removed 5 bases from V and 0 bases from J; junction bases left unmatched: 7. The V gene's germline CDR1 is GTSNPN and CDR2 SVGIG (reference sequence). The CDR3 consists of 14 residues. This chain's CDR3 is CAWGTGQNSYEQYF. CDR3 coding DNA: TGTGCCTGGGGAACGGGACAGAACTCCTACGAGCAGTACTTC.